Below are 5 T cell receptor beta chains sequenced from a single sample in a study of T-cell reconstitution after alpha-beta-depleted transplantation in children. Preparing the TCRbeta library involved the use of unique molecular identifiers. TCRdb reprocessed the PCR reads via MiXCR and lists one record per CDR3 protein. The sample shows more than 200,000 distinct CDR3 sequences, roughly 15% of them seen only once. The source material was PBMCs, mostly from graft donor cells, sampled 360 days after TCRalphabeta/CD19-depleted stem cell transplant. Source of these receptors: a male patient aged 2 to 9 who had a stem cell transplant for acute lymphoblastic leukemia, so the T cells may come from the graft donor.

The sample holds many counts of this clonotype. The V call is TRBV20-1, the J call TRBJ1-1; 7 bases align to TRBD1. There are 12 residues in the CDR3. Looked up from germline, CDR1 is DFQATT and CDR2 is SNEGSKA (reference sequence). This chain's CDR3 is CSGGQKNTEAFF. Here the CDR3 DNA reads TGCAGCGGGGGACAGAAGAACACTGAAGCTTTCTTT.

The chain carries TRBV10-3 and TRBJ1-2; TRBD1 might be the D (5 bases). The length of the CDR3 is 13 residues. V was pared by 4 bases and J by 5 bases, with 11 bases between. Germline CDR1 is ENHRY and CDR2 is SYGVKD. The CDR3: CAISGTSLYGYTF. The CDR3 DNA is TGTGCCATCAGTGGGACAAGTCTTTATGGCTACACCTTC.

CDR3 residues: CASSQVGPSYNEQFF. CDR3 bases: TGTGCCAGCAGCCAAGTGGGCCCATCCTACAATGAGCAGTTCTTC. V gene TRBV14 combines with J gene TRBJ2-1; D uncertain. The germline V gene encodes CDR1 SGHDN and CDR2 FVKESK. V was clipped by 1 base and J by 1 base, with 8 bases between them. This CDR3 has 15 residues.

V is TRBV12-3 or TRBV12-4 and J is TRBJ2-7; 8 nucleotides align to TRBD1. V dropped 5 bases and J dropped 6; count of bases not matched to a gene: 12. The CDR3 spans 15 residues. The CDR3 is CASSPQAGTGGEQYF. The CDR3 DNA reads TGTGCCAGCAGTCCACAAGCCGGGACAGGAGGCGAGCAGTACTTC.

This clonotype was seen more than once but under ten times. The CDR3 reads CASSLTSGGRETQYF. The DNA for the CDR3 is TGTGCCAGCAGCTTGACTAGCGGGGGAAGAGAGACCCAGTACTTC. This sequence joins TRBV5-5 and TRBJ2-5; 11 bases line up with TRBD2. CDR3 length equals 15 residues. In germline, CDR1 is SGHKS, CDR2 YYEKEE (reference sequence). Trimming took 1 base from V and 4 from J; bases not matched to a gene: 3.